One sample yielded the 30 T cell receptor beta chains listed below, sequenced in a study of response to subunit inactivated influenza vaccine. TCRdb reprocessed the RT-PCR reads with MiXCR, giving one entry per CDR3 protein. The repertoire has just over 300,000 distinct CDR3 sequences, about a fifth of them found once; the top ten carry roughly a tenth. Source: PBMCs from blood, taken less than 22 months after vaccination. These receptors all come from a man between 50 and 69 years old who received an inactivated influenza vaccine.

The J gene is TRBJ2-7, the V gene TRBV12-3 or TRBV12-4; D not resolved. V shed 2 bases and J shed 6 bases, with 8 bases lying between them. This CDR3 has 12 residues. The CDR3 DNA follows: TGTGCCAGCAGTTTATCAGGAAGCGAGCAGTACTTC. Translation gives CASSLSGSEQYF.

The genes are TRBV5-1 and TRBJ1-2; a possible D gene is TRBD1 (5 bases). There are 15 residues in the CDR3. Germline assignment: CDR1 SGHRS and CDR2 YFSETQ. V dropped 1 base and J dropped 8 bases, with 18 bases sitting between them. CDR3 DNA: TGCGCCAGCAGCTTGAACACCGGGACCTCGGAAGGCTACACCTTC. Protein: CASSLNTGTSEGYTF.

This clonotype has a handful of counts. The chain carries TRBV20-1 and TRBJ1-4, with D possibly being TRBD1 (6 bases). Trimming removed 6 bases at V and 12 bases at J, with 26 bases between. The CDR3 consists of 15 residues. CDR1 is DFQATT, CDR2 SNEGSKA, per germline (reference sequence). CDR3 bases: TGCAGTGCGAACCCCACAGGGAGCGGTAGAGGCGAACTGTTTTTT. This translates into CSANPTGSGRGELFF.

At least ten counts were recorded for this clonotype. The chain is built from TRBV4-1 and TRBJ1-1, with no clear D. The CDR3 sequence is 14 residues long. CDR1 MGHRA and CDR2 YSYEKL come from the germline V gene. Trimming left V 1 base short and J 3 bases short, with 9 bases between. CDR3 in amino acids: CASSQGFADTEAFF. Written as DNA, the CDR3 is TGCGCCAGCAGCCAAGGGTTTGCAGACACTGAAGCTTTCTTT.

The rearrangement joins TRBV7-8 to TRBJ2-3, with 14 bases aligning to TRBD2. CDR3 length: 16 amino acids. Germline CDR1 is SGHVS and CDR2 is FQNEAQ. The V and J ends lost 1 base and 4 bases, in that order; junction bases with no gene match: 1. The DNA for the CDR3 is TGTGCCAGCAGCTTAGGACTAGCGGGAGGGTCAGATACGCAGTATTTT. The encoded protein is CASSLGLAGGSDTQYF.

This clonotype showed up just a few times. The V call is TRBV20-1, the J call TRBJ1-6; perhaps TRBD1 as D (5 bases). V was clipped by 0 bases and J by 7 bases, with 10 bases between them. This CDR3 comprises 14 residues. Germline lookup yields CDR1 DFQATT and CDR2 SNEGSKA (reference sequence). CDR3 loop: CSARDYRQNSPLHF. The CDR3, as DNA: TGCAGTGCTAGAGATTACAGGCAAAATTCACCCCTCCACTTT.

This clonotype was detected a few times. The chain uses TRBV19 and TRBJ1-2; D is uncertain. Trimming stripped 1 base from V and 2 bases from J, with 17 bases between. This CDR3 region has 17 residues. The germline V gene encodes CDR1 LNHDA and CDR2 SQIVND (reference sequence). The CDR3 DNA sequence: TGTGCCAGTAGTATAGGGAGACACGCCTCTGGAAACTATGGCTACACCTTC. Residues: CASSIGRHASGNYGYTF.

This clonotype was seen a handful of times. The V call is TRBV7-9, the J call TRBJ1-3; 7 bases are shared with TRBD1. Looked up from germline, CDR1 is SEHNR and CDR2 is FQNEAQ (reference sequence). The V and J ends lost 3 bases and 5 bases, in that order; junction bases with no gene match: 7. The CDR3 covers 15 residues. The CDR3 sequence: CASSFGLTGRNTIYF. Here the CDR3 DNA reads TGTGCCAGCAGCTTCGGGCTGACAGGGAGAAACACCATATATTTT.

This chain links TRBV20-1 with TRBJ2-7; TRBD2 agrees at 9 bases. CDR3 length: 17 amino acids. The V segment lost 1 base and the J segment 4 bases; nucleotides outside the gene matches: 14. Germline V lookup: CDR1 DFQATT, CDR2 SNEGSKA (reference sequence). The CDR3 protein is CSARVGGRAEMAYEQYF. The CDR3 DNA reads TGCAGTGCTAGAGTTGGCGGGAGGGCCGAGATGGCTTACGAGCAGTACTTC.

A few counts support this clonotype. The chain carries TRBV6-1 and TRBJ1-1; D remains ambiguous. Germline CDR1 is MNHNS and CDR2 is SASEGT. CDR3 length: 13 residues. V was clipped by 11 bases and J by 0 bases, with 13 bases between them. The CDR3 sequence is CAGRRNMNTEAFF. The CDR3 DNA reads as TGTGCCGGAAGACGGAATATGAACACTGAAGCTTTCTTT.

The genes are TRBV5-5 and TRBJ2-5; D may be TRBD1 or TRBD2 (5 bases each). Germline CDR1 and CDR2: SGHKS and YYEKEE (reference sequence). V was cut by 4 bases and J by 3 bases, with 13 bases left in between. The CDR3 consists of 14 residues. The CDR3, as DNA: TGTGCCAGCAGCCCCGGGACGGAAGAAGAGACCCAGTACTTC. Protein product: CASSPGTEEETQYF.

The chain is built from TRBV20-1 and TRBJ1-5; tentative D call: TRBD1 (5 bases). Germline values: CDR1 DFQATT, CDR2 SNEGSKA (reference sequence). The CDR3 is 15 amino acids. Trimming removed 0 bases at V and 5 bases at J, with 14 bases between. The CDR3 loop is CSARDGRTGDQPQHF. The DNA for the CDR3 is TGCAGTGCTAGAGACGGACGGACGGGGGATCAGCCCCAGCATTTT.

This clonotype was detected a few times. V usage is TRBV14 and J usage is TRBJ2-1; 7 positions agree with TRBD2. From germline, CDR1 is SGHDN and CDR2 FVKESK. The CDR3 has 15 residues. V trimming: 1 base; J trimming: 5 bases; junction bases outside the gene matches: 5. The DNA for the CDR3 is TGTGCCAGCAGCCAAGTCGGGGGGTCAGACAATGAGCAGTTCTTC. Protein sequence: CASSQVGGSDNEQFF.

This clonotype was seen only a few times. The V gene is TRBV29-1, the J gene TRBJ1-1; no firm D call. V shed 4 bases and J shed 2 bases, with 11 bases lying between them. The CDR3 is 13 residues long. Germline V gives CDR1 SQVTM, CDR2 ANQGSEA. Written as DNA, the CDR3 is TGCAGCGTTGCTCCGCAGATAAACACTGAAGCTTTCTTT. It is translated as CSVAPQINTEAFF.

The rearrangement uses TRBV4-2 and TRBJ1-6; D unresolved. V was pared by 1 base and J by 2 bases, with 9 bases between. The CDR3 totals 16 residues. CDR1 and CDR2 (germline): LGHNA, YNFKEQ. CDR3 DNA: TGTGCCAGCAGCCAAGCTGGCCAGCCCTATAATTCACCCCTCCACTTT. This gives the protein CASSQAGQPYNSPLHF.

This chain uses TRBV6-1 with TRBJ1-2, with D possibly matching TRBD1 (5 bases). The germline V gene encodes CDR1 MNHNS and CDR2 SASEGT. With 4 bases removed from V and 5 bases from J, the gap between germline ends came to 11 bases. This CDR3 region has 13 residues. The CDR3 sequence: CASSGDAGYGYTF. CDR3 bases: TGTGCCAGCAGTGGGGACGCTGGGTATGGCTACACCTTC.

There are many counts of this clonotype. Germline and junction disagree at one end, which may indicate a read error. The chain has TRBV3-1 and TRBJ1-2; 7 bases fit TRBD1. Germline V gene sequence: CDR1 LGHDT, CDR2 YNNKEL (reference sequence). The CDR3 has 15 amino acids. DNA of the CDR3: TGTGCCAGCACCCAAAGGGCCGGGACAGCCGATGGCTACACCTTC. Protein product: CASTQRAGTADGYTF.

This clonotype was seen more than once but under ten times. CDR3 DNA sequence: TGCAGCGTTGCGACTAGCGGGATCGGAGATACGCAGTATTTT. It is translated as CSVATSGIGDTQYF. J is TRBJ2-3 and V is TRBV29-1; 11 bases are a match to TRBD2. There are 14 residues in the CDR3. After removal of 4 bases from V and 5 bases from J, the junction contained 5 bases not matched to a gene. Looked up from germline, CDR1 is SQVTM and CDR2 is ANQGSEA.

This clonotype was recorded a few times. The chain uses TRBV30 and TRBJ1-5; D uncertain. The CDR3 has 13 residues. Germline values: CDR1 GTSNPN, CDR2 SVGIG (reference sequence). Trimming cost V 5 bases and J 5 bases, with 13 bases left between them. The CDR3 DNA reads as TGTGCCTGGGCTACCGGGGATGATCAGCCCCAGCATTTT. Translating it yields CAWATGDDQPQHF.

The chain combines TRBV14 with TRBJ1-5, with D uncertain. CDR3 size: 13 residues. Germline lookup yields CDR1 SGHDN and CDR2 FVKESK. V gave up 1 base and J gave up 12 bases, with 13 bases separating them. CDR3 bases: TGTGCCAGCAGCCAAGTTGGGTTTAGGGACCAGCATTTT. Encoded protein: CASSQVGFRDQHF.

This sequence joins TRBV18 and TRBJ2-7, with D maybe TRBD1 (6 bases). The V end lost 3 bases, the J end lost 7 bases, and 16 bases lay between the germline ends. CDR1 and CDR2 (germline): KGHSH, LQKENI. CDR3 length: 14 amino acids. The CDR3 nucleotides read TGTGCCAGCTCACCGAAACAGGGCACGGGGGAGCAGTACTTC. This sequence encodes CASSPKQGTGEQYF.

At least ten counts were recorded for this clonotype. V usage is TRBV12-3 or TRBV12-4 and J usage is TRBJ1-1, with D possibly matching TRBD1 (5 bases). V lost 5 bases, J lost 10 bases, and 17 bases lay in between. The CDR3 consists of 13 residues. CDR3 sequence reads: CASSPGPKGVAFF. CDR3 DNA: TGTGCCAGCAGTCCGGGACCAAAAGGGGTAGCTTTCTTT.

The chain recombines TRBV6-2 or TRBV6-3 with TRBJ2-2; D ambiguous. The CDR3 is made up of 14 amino acids. In germline, CDR1 is MNHEY, CDR2 SVGEGT. Trimming took off 3 bases at V and 7 bases at J, with 12 bases between the two ends. The CDR3 is CASSYPSPNGELFF. The CDR3 nucleotides are TGTGCCAGCAGTTATCCCAGTCCGAACGGGGAGCTGTTTTTT.

This clonotype appeared a few times. CDR3 nucleotide sequence: TGTGCCAGCAGTGAAGCCCAGCAGGGCGGGGATGAGCAGTTCTTC. Its translation: CASSEAQQGGDEQFF. The chain recombines TRBV2 with TRBJ2-1, with D perhaps TRBD2 (6 bases). CDR1 is SNHLY and CDR2 is FYNNEI in the germline V gene. CDR3 size: 15 residues. The V end lost 0 bases, the J end lost 8 bases, and 14 bases lay between the germline ends. Full variable domain (outside the CDR3, taken from reference TRBV2 and TRBJ2-1): EPEVTQTPSHQVTQMGQEVILRCVPISNHLYFYWYRQILGQKVEFLVSFYNNEISEKSEIFDDQFSVERPDGSNFTLKIRSTKLEDSAMYFCASSEAQQGGDEQFFGPGTRLTVL.

The rearrangement uses TRBV5-1 and TRBJ2-3; 9 bases are a match to TRBD2. The CDR3 has 15 residues. The germline gives CDR1 SGHRS, CDR2 YFSETQ. Trimming removed 3 bases from V and 4 bases from J; junction bases left unmatched: 6. Written as DNA, the CDR3 is TGCGCCAGCAGCTCGACTAGCGGCAGATCAGATACGCAGTATTTT. Translating gives CASSSTSGRSDTQYF.

The V gene is TRBV2, the J gene TRBJ2-7; weak D call: TRBD2 (5 bases). V was trimmed by 6 bases and J by 0 bases, leaving 18 bases between them. Germline assignment: CDR1 SNHLY and CDR2 FYNNEI. The CDR3 loop spans 16 amino acids. CDR3 residues: CASSGLGVRVSYEQYF. The CDR3 nucleotides read TGTGCCAGCAGCGGCCTAGGAGTGCGGGTCTCCTACGAGCAGTACTTC.

The gene calls are TRBV12-3 or TRBV12-4 and TRBJ2-5; no clear D gene. Trimming removed 7 bases from V and 5 bases from J, with 17 bases in between. The CDR3 is 14 amino acids. The CDR3 coding sequence is TGTGCCAGCATCTCGGACCTATCACGGGAGACCCAGTACTTC. Amino acids: CASISDLSRETQYF.

The gene calls are TRBV7-9 and TRBJ2-5; possibly TRBD1 for D (6 bases). The V gene lost 5 bases and the J gene lost 4 bases, with 17 bases spanning the gap. The CDR3 loop spans 15 amino acids. Per germline, CDR1 SEHNR and CDR2 FQNEAQ (reference sequence). The CDR3: CASSNALGAGETQYF. DNA for the CDR3: TGTGCCAGCAGCAACGCCCTGGGGGCCGGAGAGACCCAGTACTTC.

This sequence joins TRBV12-3 or TRBV12-4 and TRBJ1-3; D unresolved. Trimming shortened V by 5 bases and J by 3 bases, and 11 bases separated the two germline ends. The CDR3 has 14 amino acids. The CDR3 spells CASSQTKFGNTIYF. The CDR3 DNA follows: TGTGCCAGCAGTCAAACCAAATTTGGAAACACCATATATTTT.

This clonotype was recorded many times. At one end the junction does not follow the germline gene, possibly because of a read error. The gene calls are TRBV7-9 and TRBJ1-4, with 10 bases that match TRBD1. This CDR3 has 14 amino acids. Germline CDR1 reads SEHNR; CDR2 reads FQNEAQ (reference sequence). The CDR3 nucleotides are TGCGCCAGCAGCTTCGGACAGGGGGGGGAAAAACTGTTTTTT. Translating it yields CASSFGQGGEKLFF. Using reference TRBV7-9 and TRBJ1-4 for the parts outside the CDR3, the full variable domain is DTGVSQNPRHKITKRGQNVTFRCDPISEHNRLYWYRQTLGQGPEFLTYFQNEAQLEKSRLLSDRFSAERPKGSFSTLEIQRTEQGDSAMYLCASSFGQGGEKLFFGSGTQLSVL.